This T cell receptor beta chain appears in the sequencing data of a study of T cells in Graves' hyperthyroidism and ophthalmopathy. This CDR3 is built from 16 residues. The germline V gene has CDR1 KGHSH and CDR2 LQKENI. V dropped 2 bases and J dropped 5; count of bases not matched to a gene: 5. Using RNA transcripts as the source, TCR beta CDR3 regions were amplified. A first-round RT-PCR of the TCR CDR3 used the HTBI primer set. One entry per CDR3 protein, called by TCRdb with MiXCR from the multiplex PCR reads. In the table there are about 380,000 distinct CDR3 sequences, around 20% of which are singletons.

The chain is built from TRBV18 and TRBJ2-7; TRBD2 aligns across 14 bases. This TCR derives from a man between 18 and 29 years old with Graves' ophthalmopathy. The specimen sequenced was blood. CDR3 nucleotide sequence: TGTGCCAGCTCACCAGGACTAGCGGGGGGCATCGACGAGCAGTACTTC. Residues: CASSPGLAGGIDEQYF. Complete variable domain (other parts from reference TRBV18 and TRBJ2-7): NAGVMQNPRHLVRRRGQEARLRCSPMKGHSHVYWYRQLPEEGLKFMVYLQKENIIDESGMPKERFSAEFPKEGPSILRIQQVVRGDSAAYFCASSPGLAGGIDEQYFGPGTRLTVT.